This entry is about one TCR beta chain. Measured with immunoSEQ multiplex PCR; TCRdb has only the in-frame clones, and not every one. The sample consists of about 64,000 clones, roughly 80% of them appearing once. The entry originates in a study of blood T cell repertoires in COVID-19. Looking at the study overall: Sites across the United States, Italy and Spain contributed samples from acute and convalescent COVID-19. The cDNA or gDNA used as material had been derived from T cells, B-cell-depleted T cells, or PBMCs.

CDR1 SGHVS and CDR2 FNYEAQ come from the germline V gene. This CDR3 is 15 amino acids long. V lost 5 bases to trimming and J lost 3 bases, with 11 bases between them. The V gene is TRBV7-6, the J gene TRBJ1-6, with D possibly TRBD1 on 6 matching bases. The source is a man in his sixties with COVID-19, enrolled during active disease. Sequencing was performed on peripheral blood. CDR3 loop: CASSPGQVYNSPLHF. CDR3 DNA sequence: TGTGCCAGCAGCCCGGGACAAGTCTATAATTCACCCCTCCACTTT. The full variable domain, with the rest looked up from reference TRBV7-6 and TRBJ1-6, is GAGVSQSPRYKVTKRGQDVALRCDPISGHVSLYWYRQALGQGPEFLTYFNYEAQQDKSGLPNDRFSAERPEGSISTLTIQRTEQRDSAMYRCASSPGQVYNSPLHFGNGTRLTVT.